This T cell receptor beta chain appears in the sequencing data of a study of T cells of healthy individuals. The V end was cut by 0 bases, the J end by 7 bases, with 7 bases between. CDR3 size: 13 residues. Germline CDR1 reads LNHNV; CDR2 reads YYDKDF (reference sequence). This clonotype was seen more than once but under ten times. Each CDR3 protein is one row after TCRdb ran MiXCR on the 5' RACE reads. This repertoire shows 95,000 to 100,000 distinct CDR3 sequences, roughly 15% found once; its top ten account for over 5%. This chain uses TRBV15 with TRBJ1-5, with D hard to call. The receptor was isolated from a human donor in good health. CDR3 DNA: TGTGCCACCAGCAGAGATCTCAAACAGCCCCAGCATTTT. Its protein is CATSRDLKQPQHF.